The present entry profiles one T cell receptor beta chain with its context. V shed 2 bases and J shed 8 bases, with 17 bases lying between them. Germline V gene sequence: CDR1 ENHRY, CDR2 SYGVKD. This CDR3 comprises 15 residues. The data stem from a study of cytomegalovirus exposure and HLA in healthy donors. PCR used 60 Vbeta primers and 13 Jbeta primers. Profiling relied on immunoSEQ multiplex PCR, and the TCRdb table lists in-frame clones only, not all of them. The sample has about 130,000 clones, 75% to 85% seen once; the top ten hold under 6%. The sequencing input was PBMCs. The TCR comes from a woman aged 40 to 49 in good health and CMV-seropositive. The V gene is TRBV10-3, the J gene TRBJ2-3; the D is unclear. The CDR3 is CAISERVLETRTQYF. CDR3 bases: TGTGCCATCAGTGAGCGGGTCCTGGAGACTCGTACGCAGTATTTT.